Here is one TCR beta chain with its context. Its antigen is not identified. V lost 4 bases, J lost 4 bases, and 12 bases stayed unmatched. Germline V gene sequence: CDR1 MGHDK, CDR2 SYGVNS. The CDR3 has 16 residues. The primer mix had 60 Vbeta and 13 Jbeta primers. Method: immunoSEQ multiplex PCR; TCRdb's copy keeps in-frame clones and lacks some. The sample lists some 110,000 clones, almost 80% occurring once. The record originates from a study of cytomegalovirus exposure and HLA in healthy donors. Findings and caveats of the study: One variant, a missense change in DCLRE1C, was linked in a later analysis to TCR beta V- and J-gene trimming. CMV serostatus was the only recorded immune exposure for donors. Using the classifier, cytomegalovirus status was reportedly diagnosed with high specificity and sensitivity. Near-uniform donor sequencing depth was presumed by presence/absence analyses.

The chain employs TRBV25-1 and TRBJ2-7; 8 bases are shared with TRBD1. The sequencing input was PBMCs. The TCR comes from a man aged 55 to 70 in good health and CMV-seropositive. CDR3 sequence reads: CASSGRGDRIDYEQYF. For the CDR3, the DNA is TGTGCCAGCAGTGGCAGAGGGGACAGGATAGATTACGAGCAGTACTTC.